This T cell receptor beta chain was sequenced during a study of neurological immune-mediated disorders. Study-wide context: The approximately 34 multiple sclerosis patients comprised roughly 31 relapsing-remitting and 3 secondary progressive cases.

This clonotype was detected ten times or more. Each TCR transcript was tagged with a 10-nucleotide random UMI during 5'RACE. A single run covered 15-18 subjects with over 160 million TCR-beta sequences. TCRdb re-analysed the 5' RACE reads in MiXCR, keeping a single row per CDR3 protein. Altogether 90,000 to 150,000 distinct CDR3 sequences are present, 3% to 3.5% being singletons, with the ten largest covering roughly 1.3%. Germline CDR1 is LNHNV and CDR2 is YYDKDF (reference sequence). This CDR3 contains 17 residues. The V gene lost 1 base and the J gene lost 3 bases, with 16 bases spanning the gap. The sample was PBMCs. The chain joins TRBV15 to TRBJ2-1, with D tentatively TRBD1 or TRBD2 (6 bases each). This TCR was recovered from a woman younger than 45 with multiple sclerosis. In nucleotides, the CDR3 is TGTGCCACCAGCAGAGTTACGGGGGCGTTTAGCTACAATGAGCAGTTCTTC. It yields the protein CATSRVTGAFSYNEQFF.